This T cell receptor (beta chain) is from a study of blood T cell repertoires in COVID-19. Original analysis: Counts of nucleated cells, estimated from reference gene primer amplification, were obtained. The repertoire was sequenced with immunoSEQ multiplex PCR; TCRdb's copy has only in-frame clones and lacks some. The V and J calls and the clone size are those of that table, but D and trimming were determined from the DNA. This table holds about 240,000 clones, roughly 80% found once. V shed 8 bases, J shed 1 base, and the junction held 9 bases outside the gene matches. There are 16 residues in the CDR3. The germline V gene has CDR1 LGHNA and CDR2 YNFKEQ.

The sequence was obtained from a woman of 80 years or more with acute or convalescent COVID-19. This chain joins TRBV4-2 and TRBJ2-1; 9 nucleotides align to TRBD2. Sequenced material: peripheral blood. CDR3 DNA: TGTGCCAGCCAGCATTTGAGCGGGGGGTCCTACAATGAGCAGTTCTTC. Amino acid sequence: CASQHLSGGSYNEQFF.